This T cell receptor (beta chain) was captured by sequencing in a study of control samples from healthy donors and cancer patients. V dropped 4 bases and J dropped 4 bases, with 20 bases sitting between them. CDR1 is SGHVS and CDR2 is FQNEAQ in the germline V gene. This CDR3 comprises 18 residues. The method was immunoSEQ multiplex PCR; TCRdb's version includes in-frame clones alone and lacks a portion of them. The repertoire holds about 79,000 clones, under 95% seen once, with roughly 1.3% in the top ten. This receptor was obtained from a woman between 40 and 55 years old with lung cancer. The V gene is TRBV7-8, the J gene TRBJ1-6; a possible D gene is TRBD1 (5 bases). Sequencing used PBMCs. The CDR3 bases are TGTGCCAGCAGCTCCTATCCCCAGACAGAGAGATATAATTCACCCCTCCACTTT. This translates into CASSSYPQTERYNSPLHF.